This passage covers 2 T cell receptor beta chains from one sample sequenced in a study of glioma-infiltrating T cells. Using RNA template, CDR3s of TCR alpha and beta were amplified with iRepertoire arm-PCR. TCRdb ran MiXCR on the multiplex PCR reads and lists one entry per CDR3 protein. The data show approximately 190,000 distinct CDR3 sequences, with 32% seen just once and 20% held by the top ten. Sample: glioma tissue, nonneoplastic brain tissue, or PBMCs (not recorded which). The receptors derive from a human donor with low-grade glioma or glioblastoma, undergoing nonglioma brain surgery, or in good health (not recorded which).

A remark on this clonotype: A much larger clone is a single base away; this may be a read error. The V gene is TRBV20-1, the J gene TRBJ2-1; 9 nucleotides line up with TRBD2. The CDR3 spans 16 residues. In germline, CDR1 is DFQATT, CDR2 SNEGSKA (reference sequence). The CDR3 DNA reads TGCAGTGCTAGGACACTCCCGGGACTAGCTTTTGATGAGCAGCTCTTC. Protein: CSARTLPGLAFDEQLF.

This clonotype showed up just a few times. The V gene is TRBV7-9, the J gene TRBJ2-2; 8 bases map to TRBD1. With V trimmed by 5 bases and J by 3 bases, 8 bases remained unmatched. There are 16 residues in the CDR3. Germline V gene sequence: CDR1 SEHNR, CDR2 FQNEAQ (reference sequence). CDR3 DNA sequence: TGTGCCAGCAGCCCGGGGACAGGAAGCGACACCGGGGAGCTGTTTTTT. Translated: CASSPGTGSDTGELFF.